Listed below are T cell receptor beta chains from one sample, sequenced in a study of cytomegalovirus exposure and HLA in healthy donors. Sequencing used immunoSEQ multiplex PCR; TCRdb keeps in-frame clones, though not all of them. This table holds roughly 49,000 clones, nearly 95% found once. Sequenced sample: PBMCs. These receptors came from a woman aged 18-30 years in good health and CMV-seropositive. CDR3s include the opening cysteine and the closing phenylalanine or tryptophan. A D gene is named only where the DNA matches it firmly. The size field is filled for only some rows; it gives once, few, many or a size class.

-	-	TRBV27	TRBJ2-1	CASSFRGVDILAHEQFF	TGTGCCAGCAGTTTTCGCGGGGTCGACATCTTGGCCCATGAGCAGTTCTTC
-	-	TRBV28	TRBJ2-1	CASGKTSPSDEQFF	TGTGCCAGCGGAAAAACTAGTCCATCCGATGAGCAGTTCTTC
once	TRBD1	TRBV4-1	TRBJ1-1	CASSAGVWTGTGGEWNEAFF	TGCGCCAGCAGCGCCGGCGTATGGACCGGGACAGGAGGAGAATGGAATGAAGCTTTCTTT
-	TRBD2	TRBV7-3	TRBJ2-1	CASSSLAGDSNEQFF	TGTGCCAGCAGCTCCTTAGCGGGAGACTCCAATGAGCAGTTCTTC
-	TRBD2	TRBV7-8	TRBJ2-1	CASSSGLGLAGGRGNEQFF	TGTGCCAGCAGCTCCGGCCTGGGACTAGCGGGAGGGAGGGGCAATGAGCAGTTCTTC
-	TRBD2	TRBV30	TRBJ2-1	CAWSTRTSGRLNEQFF	TGTGCCTGGAGTACACGGACTAGCGGGAGACTAAATGAGCAGTTCTTC
-	TRBD1	TRBV5-6	TRBJ2-3	CASSLALSQGAVSDTQYF	TGTGCCAGCAGCTTGGCCTTATCTCAGGGGGCGGTCTCAGATACGCAGTATTTT
-	-	TRBV28	TRBJ1-5	CASSLLQGGQPQHF	TGTGCCAGCAGTTTATTGCAGGGCGGCCAGCCCCAGCATTTT
few	-	TRBV28	TRBJ1-1	CASSLLTEAFF	TGTGCCAGCAGTTTACTCACTGAAGCTTTCTTT
-	TRBD2	TRBV4-2	TRBJ2-3	CASSPKGGLAGADTQYF	TGTGCCAGCAGCCCCAAGGGTGGACTAGCGGGAGCAGATACGCAGTATTTT
-	TRBD1	TRBV5-1	TRBJ2-7	CASSSGDRGNPYEQYF	TGCGCCAGCAGCTCTGGGGACAGGGGTAACCCCTACGAGCAGTACTTC
once	-	TRBV28	TRBJ2-7	CASSLLTAISYEQYF	TGTGCCAGCAGTTTATTGACAGCAATCTCCTACGAGCAGTACTTC
-	TRBD1	TRBV19	TRBJ2-1	CASSFAGTEGGEQFF	TGTGCCAGTAGTTTCGCCGGGACAGAAGGTGGTGAGCAGTTCTTC
-	TRBD1	TRBV28	TRBJ1-5	CASSLTLGQGLQPQHF	TGTGCCAGCAGTTTAACGCTGGGACAGGGGTTACAGCCCCAGCATTTT